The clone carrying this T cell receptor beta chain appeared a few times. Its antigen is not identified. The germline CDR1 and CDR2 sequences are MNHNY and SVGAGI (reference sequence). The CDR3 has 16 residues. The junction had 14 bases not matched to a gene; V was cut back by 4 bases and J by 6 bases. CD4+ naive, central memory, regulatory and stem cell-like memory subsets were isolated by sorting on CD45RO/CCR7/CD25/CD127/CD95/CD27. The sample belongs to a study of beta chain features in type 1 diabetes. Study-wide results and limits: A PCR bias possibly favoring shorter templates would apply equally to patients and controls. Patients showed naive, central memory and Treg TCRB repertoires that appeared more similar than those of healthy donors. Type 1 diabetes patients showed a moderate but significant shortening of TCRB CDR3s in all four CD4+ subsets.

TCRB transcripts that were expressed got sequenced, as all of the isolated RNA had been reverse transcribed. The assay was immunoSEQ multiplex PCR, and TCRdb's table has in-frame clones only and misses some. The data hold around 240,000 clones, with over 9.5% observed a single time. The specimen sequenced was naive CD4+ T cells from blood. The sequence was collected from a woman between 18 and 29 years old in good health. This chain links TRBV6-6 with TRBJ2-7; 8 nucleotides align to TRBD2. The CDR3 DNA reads TGTGCCAGCAGTTTGAGGGTTTCTAGCGGGCTTTCCGAGCAGTACTTC. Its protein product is CASSLRVSSGLSEQYF.